A selection of T cell receptor beta chains follows, all from one sample in a study of OX40 agonist ivuxolimab in advanced cancers. TCRdb's table, derived via immunoSEQ multiplex PCR, lists solely in-frame clones and lacks some. The data contain 60,000 to 75,000 clones, approximately 83% of them singletons. Material: CD4+ or CD8+ T cells sorted from blood, obtained in a trial of the OX40 agonist ivuxolimab. These receptor sequences come from an adult with an advanced solid tumor such as melanoma, head and neck, liver or kidney cancer. The CDR3 runs from the conserved cysteine through the conserved F or W. D genes are given only for firm matches. Rows may omit the clone size; those that give it use once, few, many or a size class.

v_call	j_call	d_call	clone_size	cdr3_aa	cdr3_nt
TRBV5-1	TRBJ1-2	TRBD1	.	CASSLRQGFYGYTF	TGCGCCAGCAGCCTACGACAGGGGTTCTATGGCTACACCTTC
TRBV5-3	TRBJ1-1	.	.	CASSPDLRVWTEAFF	TGTGCCAGCAGCCCTGATCTCAGGGTGTGGACTGAAGCTTTCTTT
TRBV6-6	TRBJ1-3	TRBD1	once	CASRGTGGSGNTIYF	TGTGCCAGCAGAGGAACAGGGGGGAGTGGAAACACCATATATTTT
TRBV11-2	TRBJ2-5	.	.	CASSPTSNQETQYF	TGTGCCAGCAGCCCAACCTCCAACCAAGAGACCCAGTACTTC
TRBV9	TRBJ2-1	TRBD2	once	CASSPGLAGGRRGGEQFF	TGTGCCAGCAGCCCAGGACTAGCGGGGGGAAGAAGGGGTGGTGAGCAGTTCTTC
TRBV7-9	TRBJ1-2	TRBD1	.	CASSWTGDGYTF	TGTGCCAGCAGCTGGACAGGGGACGGCTACACCTTC
TRBV6-5	TRBJ2-7	TRBD2	.	CAAGRVSYEQYF	TGTGCCGCGGGGAGGGTTTCCTACGAGCAGTACTTC
TRBV25-1	TRBJ2-1	TRBD2	.	CASKGRMGLAGSYNEQFF	TGTGCCAGCAAAGGACGGATGGGACTAGCGGGTTCCTACAATGAGCAGTTCTTC
TRBV7-8	TRBJ2-7	TRBD1	.	CASSLGTGTYEQYF	TGTGCCAGCAGCTTAGGGACAGGAACCTACGAGCAGTACTTC
TRBV19	TRBJ1-2	TRBD1	.	CASSTTGTATRGYTF	TGTGCCAGTAGTACAACCGGGACAGCAACGCGAGGCTACACCTTC
TRBV6-5	TRBJ1-2	TRBD1	few	CASSYIRTGGSYGYTF	TGTGCCAGCAGTTATATACGGACAGGGGGCAGCTATGGCTACACCTTC
TRBV11-2	TRBJ2-7	.	.	CASSLDQGIEQYF	TGTGCCAGCAGCTTAGATCAAGGGATCGAGCAGTACTTC
TRBV5-1	TRBJ2-3	.	.	CASREVAAYTDTQYF	TGCGCCAGCAGGGAAGTTGCCGCCTACACAGATACGCAGTATTTT
TRBV27	TRBJ1-5	.	.	CASSFSRRGGNQPQHF	TGTGCCAGCAGTTTCAGCCGCAGGGGAGGCAATCAGCCCCAGCATTTT
TRBV5-1	TRBJ1-2	.	.	CASSSEGVPGYGYTF	TGCGCCAGCAGCTCGGAGGGGGTTCCGGGGTACGGCTACACCTTC
TRBV9	TRBJ2-5	TRBD2	.	CASSVGSAGGARETQYF	TGTGCCAGCAGCGTAGGATCTGCCGGGGGGGCCCGTGAGACCCAGTACTTC
TRBV6-5	TRBJ2-6	.	.	CASRIDSSGANVLTF	TGTGCCAGCAGAATCGACAGTTCTGGGGCCAACGTCCTGACTTTC
TRBV5-5	TRBJ1-1	.	.	CASSYPGGDTEAFF	TGTGCCAGCAGCTACCCCGGGGGGGACACTGAAGCTTTCTTT
TRBV7-8	TRBJ2-7	TRBD1	.	CASSLRWDRGSYEQYF	TGTGCCAGCAGCTTAAGATGGGACAGAGGGTCCTACGAGCAGTACTTC
TRBV12-5	TRBJ2-6	TRBD1	once	CASGPRDRGLRYSGANVLTF	TGTGCTAGTGGTCCGCGGGACAGGGGTCTGCGTTACTCTGGGGCCAACGTCCTGACTTTC
TRBV6-1	TRBJ2-1	.	.	CASSEERWGNDNEQFF	TGTGCCAGCAGTGAAGAGCGTTGGGGAAACGACAATGAGCAGTTCTTC
TRBV5-1	TRBJ1-3	.	.	CASRLTAVSGNTIYF	TGCGCCAGCAGGCTGACGGCAGTCTCTGGAAACACCATATATTTT
TRBV7-9	TRBJ1-2	TRBD1	.	CASSRDRGIGYTF	TGTGCCAGCAGCCGGGACAGGGGGATTGGCTACACCTTC